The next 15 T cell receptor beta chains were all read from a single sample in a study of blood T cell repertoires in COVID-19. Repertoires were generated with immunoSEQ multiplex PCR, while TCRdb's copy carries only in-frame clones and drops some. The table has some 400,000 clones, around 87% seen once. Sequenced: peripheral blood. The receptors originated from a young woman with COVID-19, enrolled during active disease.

As DNA, the CDR3 is TGTGCCACCAGTCAAAGGACAGGTGGGCTCGGGATCGTGTCCGGGGAGCTGTTTTTT. Translating gives CATSQRTGGLGIVSGELFF. V usage is TRBV24-1 and J usage is TRBJ2-2; 7 bases agree with TRBD1. Germline V gene lookup returns CDR1 KGHDR and CDR2 SFDVKD. The CDR3 covers 19 residues. The V and J ends lost 6 bases and 6 bases, in that order; junction bases with no gene match: 21.

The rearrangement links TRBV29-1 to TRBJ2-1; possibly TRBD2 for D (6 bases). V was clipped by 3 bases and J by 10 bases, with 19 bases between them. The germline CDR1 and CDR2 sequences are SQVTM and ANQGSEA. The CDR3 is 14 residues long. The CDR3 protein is CSVDSGGGKGEQFF. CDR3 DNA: TGCAGCGTTGATTCAGGAGGCGGGAAGGGGGAGCAGTTCTTC.

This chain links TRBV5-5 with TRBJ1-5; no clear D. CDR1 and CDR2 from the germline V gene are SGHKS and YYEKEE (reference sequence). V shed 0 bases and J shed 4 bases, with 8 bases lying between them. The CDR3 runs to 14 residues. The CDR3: CASSLGLINQPQHF. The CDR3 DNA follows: TGTGCCAGCAGCTTGGGACTGATAAATCAGCCCCAGCATTTT.

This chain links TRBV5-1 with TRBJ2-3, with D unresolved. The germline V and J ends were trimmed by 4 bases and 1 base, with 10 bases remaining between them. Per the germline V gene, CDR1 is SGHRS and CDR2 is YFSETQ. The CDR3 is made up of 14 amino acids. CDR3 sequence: CASSALSGTDTQYF. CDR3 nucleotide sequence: TGCGCCAGCAGCGCGCTTAGTGGCACAGATACGCAGTATTTT.

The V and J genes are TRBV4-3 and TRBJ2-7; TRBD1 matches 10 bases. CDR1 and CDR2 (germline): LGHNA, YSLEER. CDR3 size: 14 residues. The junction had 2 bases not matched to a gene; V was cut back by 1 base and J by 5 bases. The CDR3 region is CASSQGDRGNEQYF. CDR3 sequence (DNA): TGCGCCAGCAGCCAAGGGGACAGGGGTAACGAGCAGTACTTC.

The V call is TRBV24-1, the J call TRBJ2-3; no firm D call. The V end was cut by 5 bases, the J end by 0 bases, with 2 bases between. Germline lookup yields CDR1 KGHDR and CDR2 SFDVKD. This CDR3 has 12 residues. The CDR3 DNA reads TGTGCCACCAGTGCTAGCACAGATACGCAGTATTTT. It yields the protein CATSASTDTQYF.

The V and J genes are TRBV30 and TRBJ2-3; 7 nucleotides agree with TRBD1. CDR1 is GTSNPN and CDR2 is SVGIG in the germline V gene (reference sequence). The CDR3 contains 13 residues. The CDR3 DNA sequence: TGTGCTCAGACAGGGCGGTTGGCAGATACGCAGTATTTT. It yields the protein CAQTGRLADTQYF.

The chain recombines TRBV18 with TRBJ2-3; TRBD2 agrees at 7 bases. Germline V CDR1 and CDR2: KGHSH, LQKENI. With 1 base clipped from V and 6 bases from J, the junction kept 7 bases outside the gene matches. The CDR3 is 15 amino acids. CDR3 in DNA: TGTGCCAGCTCACCACTTGCGGGAGTCGGTGATACGCAGTATTTT. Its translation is CASSPLAGVGDTQYF.

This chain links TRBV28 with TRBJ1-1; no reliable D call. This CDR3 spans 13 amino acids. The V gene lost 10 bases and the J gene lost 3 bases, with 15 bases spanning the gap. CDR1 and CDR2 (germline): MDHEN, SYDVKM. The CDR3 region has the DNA TGTGCCACCAGCGTCCATAGCGACACTGAAGCTTTCTTT. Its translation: CATSVHSDTEAFF.

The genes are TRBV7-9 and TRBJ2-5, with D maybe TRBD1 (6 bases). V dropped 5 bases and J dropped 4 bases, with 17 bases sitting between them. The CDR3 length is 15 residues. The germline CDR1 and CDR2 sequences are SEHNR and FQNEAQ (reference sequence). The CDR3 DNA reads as TGTGCCAGCAGCGCCAGGGGTACGGGGAGAGAGACCCAGTACTTC. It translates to CASSARGTGRETQYF.

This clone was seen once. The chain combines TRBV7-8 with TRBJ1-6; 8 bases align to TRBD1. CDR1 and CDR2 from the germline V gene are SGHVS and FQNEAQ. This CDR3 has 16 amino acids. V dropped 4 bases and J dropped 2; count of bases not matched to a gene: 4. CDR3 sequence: CASSSRGQTYNSPLHF. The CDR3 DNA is TGTGCCAGCAGCTCCAGGGGGCAGACCTATAATTCACCCCTCCACTTT.

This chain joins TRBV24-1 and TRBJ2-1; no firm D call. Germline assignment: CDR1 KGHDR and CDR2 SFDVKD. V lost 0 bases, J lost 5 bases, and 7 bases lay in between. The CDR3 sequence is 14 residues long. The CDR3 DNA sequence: TGTGCCACCAGTGATTTGCAAGGAGACAATGAGCAGTTCTTC. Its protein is CATSDLQGDNEQFF.

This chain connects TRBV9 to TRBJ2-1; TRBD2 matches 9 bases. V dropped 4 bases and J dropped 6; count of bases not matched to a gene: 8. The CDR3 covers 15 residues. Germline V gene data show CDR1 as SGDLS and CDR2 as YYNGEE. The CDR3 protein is CASSIIAGVPNEQFF. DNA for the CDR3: TGTGCCAGCAGCATAATAGCGGGAGTCCCCAATGAGCAGTTCTTC. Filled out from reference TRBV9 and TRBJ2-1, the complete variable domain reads DSGVTQTPKHLITATGQRVTLRCSPRSGDLSVYWYQQSLDQGLQFLIQYYNGEERAKGNILERFSAQQFPDLHSELNLSSLELGDSALYFCASSIIAGVPNEQFFGPGTRLTVL.

CDR3 region: CASSYRFGGNNSPLHF. CDR3 nucleotides: TGTGCCAGCAGTTACCGTTTCGGGGGGAACAATTCACCCCTCCACTTT. The chain has TRBV6-2 or TRBV6-3 and TRBJ1-6; tentative D call: TRBD1 (5 bases). This CDR3 region has 16 residues. The germline V gene encodes CDR1 MNHEY and CDR2 SVGEGT. V lost 2 bases to trimming and J lost 7 bases, with 15 bases between them.

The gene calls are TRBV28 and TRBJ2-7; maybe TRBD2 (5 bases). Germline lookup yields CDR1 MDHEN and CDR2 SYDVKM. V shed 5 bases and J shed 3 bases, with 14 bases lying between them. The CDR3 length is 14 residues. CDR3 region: CASSPRGRGYEQYF. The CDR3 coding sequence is TGTGCCAGCAGTCCCCGAGGGAGAGGCTACGAGCAGTACTTC.